These 20 T cell receptor beta chains originate from one sample sequenced in a study of cytomegalovirus exposure and HLA in healthy donors. This PCR relied on a set of 60 Vbeta primers and 13 Jbeta primers. Using immunoSEQ multiplex PCR, the repertoire was profiled, and TCRdb retains in-frame clones only, with some absent. The sample shows roughly 55,000 clones, about three quarters of them seen only once. The sample was PBMCs. These receptors came from a female donor in good health and CMV-seronegative.

This chain connects TRBV6-5 to TRBJ1-1; the match to TRBD1 covers 8 bases. Germline CDR1 and CDR2: MNHEY and SVGAGI. J lost 4 bases, V lost 4 bases, and 11 bases had no gene match. This CDR3 is built from 16 residues. The CDR3 DNA is TGTGCCAGCAGTTCGCCCGGACAGGGAAGGGGCACTGAAGCTTTCTTT. Translating gives CASSSPGQGRGTEAFF.

V gene TRBV10-3 combines with J gene TRBJ2-6; 9 bases are a match to TRBD1. Germline lookup yields CDR1 ENHRY and CDR2 SYGVKD. J was trimmed by 0 bases and V by 4 bases; bases with no gene match: 4. The CDR3 consists of 17 residues. The CDR3 loop reads CAISGQGDRSGANVLTF. In DNA, the CDR3 is TGTGCCATCAGTGGACAGGGGGATCGCTCTGGGGCCAACGTCCTGACTTTC.

Note on this clone: The junction departs from the called germline gene at one end, perhaps through a read error. In the same sample, other DNA sequences code for this CDR3. V gene TRBV11-2 combines with J gene TRBJ2-1, with 9 bases lining up with TRBD2. Per the germline V gene, CDR1 is SGHAT and CDR2 is FQNNGV. The CDR3 has 14 amino acids. CDR3 residues: CASSGRISYNEQFF. CDR3 bases: TGCGCCAGCAGCGGGAGGATCTCCTACAATGAGCAGTTCTTC. Variable domain in full (rest from reference TRBV11-2 and TRBJ2-1): EAGVAQSPRYKIIEKRQSVAFWCNPISGHATLYWYQQILGQGPKLLIQFQNNGVVDDSQLPKDRFSAERLKGVDSTLKIQPAKLEDSAVYLCASSGRISYNEQFFGPGTRLTVL.

In nucleotides, the CDR3 is TGTGCCAGTCGGGGTCGGAGATCTGGAAACACCATATATTTT. Protein sequence: CASRGRRSGNTIYF. The chain couples TRBV19 to TRBJ1-3, with no clear D. The germline V gene encodes CDR1 LNHDA and CDR2 SQIVND (reference sequence). This CDR3 region has 14 residues. V dropped 8 bases and J dropped 1 base, with 12 bases sitting between them.

The gene calls are TRBV6-6 and TRBJ2-1; D is unclear. This CDR3 is built from 12 residues. Per germline, CDR1 MNHNY and CDR2 SVGAGI (reference sequence). V was trimmed by 1 base and J by 9 bases, leaving 7 bases between them. The CDR3 bases are TGTGCCAGCAGTTACTTTAGCCGTGAGCAGTTCTTC. This translates into CASSYFSREQFF.

The chain employs TRBV4-2 and TRBJ2-7; D might be TRBD1 (5 bases). The CDR3 is 14 amino acids. The germline V gene encodes CDR1 LGHNA and CDR2 YNFKEQ. V lost 4 bases and J 4 bases, leaving 14 bases between the germline ends. CDR3 loop: CASSRAGNRYEQYF. The CDR3 region has the DNA TGTGCCAGCAGCCGGGCAGGGAATAGATACGAGCAGTACTTC.

This rearrangement joins TRBV6-1 to TRBJ2-7, with 7 bases identical to TRBD1. Looked up from germline, CDR1 is MNHNS and CDR2 is SASEGT. The CDR3 is 15 amino acids. J was trimmed by 3 bases and V by 6 bases; bases with no gene match: 11. CDR3 coding DNA: TGTGCCAGCAGAGAGCCGGGACAGCGACACTACGAGCAGTACTTC. It encodes CASREPGQRHYEQYF.

This rearrangement joins TRBV6-5 to TRBJ1-1, with D tentatively TRBD1 (6 bases). Germline CDR1 and CDR2: MNHEY and SVGAGI. This CDR3 contains 14 residues. V was shortened by 0 bases and J by 6 bases, with 11 bases between the two germline ends. DNA of the CDR3: TGTGCCAGCAGTTACTCGAGCGGGGGCGCTGAAGCTTTCTTT. Residues: CASSYSSGGAEAFF.

The chain combines TRBV18 with TRBJ1-1; D is unclear. Germline V gene lookup returns CDR1 KGHSH and CDR2 LQKENI. V lost 3 bases to trimming and J lost 0 bases, with 8 bases between them. The CDR3 totals 14 residues. The CDR3 DNA follows: TGTGCCAGCTCACCTGCCCAGATGAACACTGAAGCTTTCTTT. Protein product: CASSPAQMNTEAFF.

V gene TRBV25-1 combines with J gene TRBJ2-7; TRBD2 might be the D (5 bases). V was pared by 2 bases and J by 3 bases, with 11 bases between. Germline assignment: CDR1 MGHDK and CDR2 SYGVNS. This CDR3 is 14 amino acids long. The CDR3 DNA is TGTGCCAGCAGTGAAGGTGATGGAGGCTACGAGCAGTACTTC. Translating gives CASSEGDGGYEQYF.

The rearrangement links TRBV11-2 to TRBJ2-2, with a tentative D call TRBD1 (7 bases). CDR1 and CDR2 from the germline V gene are SGHAT and FQNNGV. The CDR3 extends over 16 amino acids. V shed 0 bases and J shed 6 bases, with 14 bases lying between them. Here the CDR3 reads CASSLDWAGGSGELFF. CDR3 DNA sequence: TGTGCCAGCAGCTTAGACTGGGCAGGGGGGTCCGGGGAGCTGTTTTTT. The whole variable domain, remainder taken from reference TRBV11-2 and TRBJ2-2, is EAGVAQSPRYKIIEKRQSVAFWCNPISGHATLYWYQQILGQGPKLLIQFQNNGVVDDSQLPKDRFSAERLKGVDSTLKIQPAKLEDSAVYLCASSLDWAGGSGELFFGEGSRLTVL.

This rearrangement joins TRBV6-6 to TRBJ1-1; D is uncertain. CDR3 length: 13 residues. Germline assignment: CDR1 MNHNY and CDR2 SVGAGI (reference sequence). V was clipped by 6 bases and J by 6 bases, with 14 bases between them. CDR3 coding DNA: TGTGCCAGCAGCGCTTACGTGGGCGCTGAAGCTTTCTTT. Its protein product is CASSAYVGAEAFF.

This clone has a single count. One junction end does not reproduce the germline sequence, and a read error may be involved. J is TRBJ1-1 and V is TRBV28, with D possibly matching TRBD1 (5 bases). Germline CDR1 is MDHEN and CDR2 is SYDVKM. CDR3 size: 15 residues. DNA of the CDR3: TGTGCCAGCCAATTGGGGGGAGGGGTGAAAACTGAAGCTTTCTTT. This sequence encodes CASQLGGGVKTEAFF.

V and J are TRBV30 and TRBJ2-7, with D tentatively TRBD1 (7 bases). This CDR3 is built from 13 residues. CDR1 and CDR2 from the germline V gene are GTSNPN and SVGIG (reference sequence). Deletions cut 3 bases from V and 2 bases from J, with 11 bases between. The CDR3: CAWSRGTAYEQYF. The CDR3 DNA reads TGTGCCTGGAGCCGCGGGACAGCCTACGAGCAGTACTTC.

V usage is TRBV27 and J usage is TRBJ2-7; 8 positions agree with TRBD1. CDR1 MNHEY and CDR2 SMNVEV come from the germline V gene (reference sequence). V lost 10 bases and J lost 5; bases outside the gene matches: 13. The CDR3 totals 14 residues. CDR3 in amino acids: CATRTGTGFNEQYF. The CDR3, as DNA: TGTGCCACCCGTACCGGGACAGGATTCAACGAGCAGTACTTC.

This chain links TRBV27 with TRBJ2-2; D ambiguous. This CDR3 spans 14 amino acids. CDR1 is MNHEY and CDR2 is SMNVEV in the germline V gene (reference sequence). The ends were cut back, 3 bases at V and 2 bases at J, with 7 bases in the middle. Here the CDR3 reads CASSLETNTGELFF. The CDR3 DNA reads TGTGCCAGCAGTTTGGAGACTAACACCGGGGAGCTGTTTTTT.

The gene calls are TRBV7-5 and TRBJ1-2; the D call in the table, TRBD1, was not verified against the DNA. TRBV7-5 is listed as a pseudogene. The CDR3 is 16 residues long. The CDR3 nucleotides are TGTGCCAGAAGCCAGGACACTTGGAAAGCTAACTATGGCTACACCTTC. It specifies CARSQDTWKANYGYTF.

The rearrangement uses TRBV10-3 and TRBJ2-5; TRBD2 might be the D (6 bases). V lost 0 bases and J 1 base, leaving 18 bases between the germline ends. This CDR3 comprises 18 residues. The germline gives CDR1 ENHRY, CDR2 SYGVKD. The CDR3 here is CAISESNGGGPLQETQYF. The DNA for the CDR3 is TGTGCCATCAGTGAGTCCAACGGTGGAGGGCCACTCCAAGAGACCCAGTACTTC.

CDR3: CASTPAGTGELFF. CDR3 nucleotide sequence: TGTGCCAGCACCCCAGCCGGGACCGGGGAGCTGTTTTTT. This sequence joins TRBV28 and TRBJ2-2; no reliable D call. The CDR3 is 13 amino acids. CDR1 and CDR2 from the germline V gene are MDHEN and SYDVKM. The V end lost 7 bases, the J end lost 5 bases, and 11 bases lay between the germline ends. Supplemented by reference TRBV28 and TRBJ2-2, the full variable domain reads DVKVTQSSRYLVKRTGEKVFLECVQDMDHENMFWYRQDPGLGLRLIYFSYDVKMKEKGDIPEGYSVSREKKERFSLILESASTNQTSMYLCASTPAGTGELFFGEGSRLTVL.

This clone was counted between two and nine times. V gene TRBV7-9 combines with J gene TRBJ1-1, with D possibly TRBD1 on 6 matching bases. Per germline, CDR1 SEHNR and CDR2 FQNEAQ (reference sequence). This CDR3 is 14 amino acids long. Trimming cost V 6 bases and J 0 bases, with 11 bases left between them. For the CDR3, the DNA is TGTGCCAGCAGGACCGACAGGATGAACACTGAAGCTTTCTTT. It is translated as CASRTDRMNTEAFF. Supplemented by reference TRBV7-9 and TRBJ1-1, the full variable domain reads DTGVSQNPRHKITKRGQNVTFRCDPISEHNRLYWYRQTLGQGPEFLTYFQNEAQLEKSRLLSDRFSAERPKGSFSTLEIQRTEQGDSAMYLCASRTDRMNTEAFFGQGTRLTVV.